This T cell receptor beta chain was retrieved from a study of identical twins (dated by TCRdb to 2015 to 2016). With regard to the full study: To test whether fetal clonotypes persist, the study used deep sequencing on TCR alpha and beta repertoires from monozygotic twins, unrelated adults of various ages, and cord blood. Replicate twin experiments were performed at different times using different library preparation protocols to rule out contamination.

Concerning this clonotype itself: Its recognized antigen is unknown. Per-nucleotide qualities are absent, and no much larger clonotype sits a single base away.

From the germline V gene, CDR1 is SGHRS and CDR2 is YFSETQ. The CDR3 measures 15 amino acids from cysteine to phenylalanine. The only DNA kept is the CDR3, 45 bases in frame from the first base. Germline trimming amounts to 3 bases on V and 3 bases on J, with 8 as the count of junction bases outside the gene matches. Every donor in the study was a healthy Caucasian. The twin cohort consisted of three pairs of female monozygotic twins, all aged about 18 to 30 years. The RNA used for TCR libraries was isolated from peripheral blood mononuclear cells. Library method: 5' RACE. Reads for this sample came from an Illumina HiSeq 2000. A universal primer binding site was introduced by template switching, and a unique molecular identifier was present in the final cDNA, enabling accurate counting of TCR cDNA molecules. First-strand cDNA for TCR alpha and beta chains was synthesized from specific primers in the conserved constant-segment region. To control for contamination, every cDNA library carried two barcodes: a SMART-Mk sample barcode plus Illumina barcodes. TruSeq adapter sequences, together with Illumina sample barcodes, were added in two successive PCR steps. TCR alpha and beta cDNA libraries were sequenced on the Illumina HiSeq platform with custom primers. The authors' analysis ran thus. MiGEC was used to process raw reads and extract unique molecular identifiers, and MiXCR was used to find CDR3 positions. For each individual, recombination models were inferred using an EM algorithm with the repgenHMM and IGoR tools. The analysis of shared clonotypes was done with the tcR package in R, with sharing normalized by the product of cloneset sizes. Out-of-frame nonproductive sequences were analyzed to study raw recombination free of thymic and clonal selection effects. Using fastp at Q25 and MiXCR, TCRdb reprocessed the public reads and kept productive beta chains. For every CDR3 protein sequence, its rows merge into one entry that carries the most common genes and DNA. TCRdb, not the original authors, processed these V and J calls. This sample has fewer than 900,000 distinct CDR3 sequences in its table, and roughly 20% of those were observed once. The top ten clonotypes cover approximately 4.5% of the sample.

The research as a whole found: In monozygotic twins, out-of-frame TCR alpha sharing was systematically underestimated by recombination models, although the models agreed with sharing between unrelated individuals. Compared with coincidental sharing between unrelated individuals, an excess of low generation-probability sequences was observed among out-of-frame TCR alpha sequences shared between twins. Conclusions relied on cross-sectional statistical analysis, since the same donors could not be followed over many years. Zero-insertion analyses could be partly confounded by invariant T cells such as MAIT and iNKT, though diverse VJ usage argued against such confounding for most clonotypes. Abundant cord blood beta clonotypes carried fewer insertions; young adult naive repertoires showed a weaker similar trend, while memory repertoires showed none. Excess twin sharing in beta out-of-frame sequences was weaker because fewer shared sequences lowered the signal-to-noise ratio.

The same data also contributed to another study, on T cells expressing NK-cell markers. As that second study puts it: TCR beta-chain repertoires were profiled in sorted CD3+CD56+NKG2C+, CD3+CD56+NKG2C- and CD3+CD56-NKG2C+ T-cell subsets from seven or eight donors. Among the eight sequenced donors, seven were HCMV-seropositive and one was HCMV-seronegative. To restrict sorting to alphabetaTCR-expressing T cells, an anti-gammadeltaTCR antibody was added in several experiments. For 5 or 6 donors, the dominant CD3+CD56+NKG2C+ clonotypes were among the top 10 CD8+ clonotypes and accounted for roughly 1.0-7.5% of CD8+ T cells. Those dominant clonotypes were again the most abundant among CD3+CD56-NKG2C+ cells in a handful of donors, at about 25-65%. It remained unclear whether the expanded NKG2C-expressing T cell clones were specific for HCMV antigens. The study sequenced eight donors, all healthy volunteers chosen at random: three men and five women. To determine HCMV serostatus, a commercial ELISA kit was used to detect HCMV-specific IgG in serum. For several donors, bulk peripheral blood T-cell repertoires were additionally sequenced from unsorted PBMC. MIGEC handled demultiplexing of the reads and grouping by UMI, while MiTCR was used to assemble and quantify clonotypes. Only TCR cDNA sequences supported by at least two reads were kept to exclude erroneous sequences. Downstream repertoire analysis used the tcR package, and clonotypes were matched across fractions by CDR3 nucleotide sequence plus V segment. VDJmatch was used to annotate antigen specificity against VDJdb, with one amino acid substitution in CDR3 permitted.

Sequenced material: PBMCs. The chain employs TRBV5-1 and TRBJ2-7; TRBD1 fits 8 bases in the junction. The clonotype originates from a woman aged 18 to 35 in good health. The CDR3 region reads CASSSTGQASYEQYF. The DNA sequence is TGCGCCAGCAGCTCGACGGGACAGGCTAGCTACGAGCAGTACTTC.